This entry lists 6 T cell receptor beta chains sequenced from one sample in a study of blood T cell repertoires in COVID-19. Using immunoSEQ multiplex PCR, the repertoire was profiled, and TCRdb retains in-frame clones only, with some absent. The sample holds some 270,000 clones, 89% seen once. Sequencing was done on a sample of PBMCs or T cells enriched from blood (not recorded which). The receptors here all came from a woman in her forties who had recovered from COVID-19.

The rearrangement uses TRBV19 and TRBJ2-2, with TRBD1 matching over 8 bases. This CDR3 is 19 amino acids long. The ends lost 0 bases at V and 4 bases at J; junction bases unmatched: 13. Germline V gives CDR1 LNHDA, CDR2 SQIVND (reference sequence). CDR3 sequence (DNA): TGTGCCAGTAGTATAGATCGGGGCAGGGGGCCCCGTGGCACCGGGGAGCTGTTTTTT. It yields the protein CASSIDRGRGPRGTGELFF.

The rearrangement links TRBV6-2 or TRBV6-3 to TRBJ2-7, with 7 bases fitting TRBD2. The CDR3 runs to 17 residues. Germline loops: CDR1 MNHEY, CDR2 SVGEGT. V was clipped by 5 bases and J by 2 bases; unmatched bases: 15. CDR3 sequence: CASSDLGAGTKPYEQYF. Here the CDR3 DNA reads TGTGCCAGCAGTGACCTAGGGGCAGGGACTAAGCCCTACGAGCAGTACTTC.

V and J are TRBV2 and TRBJ2-5; 8 positions match TRBD1. V was pared by 7 bases and J by 6 bases, with 7 bases of the junction left unmatched. CDR3 length: 13 residues. CDR1 and CDR2 (germline): SNHLY, FYNNEI. CDR3 amino acids: CASTSDREQTQYF. In DNA form, the CDR3 reads TGTGCCAGCACCTCGGACAGGGAACAGACCCAGTACTTC.

This clone was picked up one time. This rearrangement joins TRBV18 to TRBJ1-2; no clear D. Deletions cut 2 bases from V and 4 bases from J, with 20 bases between. CDR1 is KGHSH, CDR2 LQKENI, per germline. This CDR3 region has 17 residues. The chain's CDR3 is CASSPTSGNPGGYGYTF. CDR3 DNA: TGTGCCAGCTCACCAACCTCCGGGAACCCGGGAGGCTATGGCTACACCTTC.

The chain joins TRBV18 to TRBJ1-1, with D possibly TRBD1 on 6 matching bases. CDR3 length: 14 residues. The germline V gene encodes CDR1 KGHSH and CDR2 LQKENI. Between the trimmed V and J ends, which lost 9 bases and 0 bases, there was a span of 14 bases. The CDR3 is CASHRAGMNTEAFF. The CDR3 DNA sequence: TGTGCCAGTCACAGGGCGGGCATGAACACTGAAGCTTTCTTT.

The rearrangement links TRBV7-8 to TRBJ1-4; D is undetermined. The germline V and J ends were trimmed by 2 bases and 0 bases, with 10 bases remaining between them. The V gene's germline CDR1 is SGHVS and CDR2 FQNEAQ. The CDR3 sequence is 16 residues long. The CDR3 loop reads CASSLTRFATNEKLFF. The CDR3 DNA follows: TGTGCCAGCAGCTTAACTAGGTTTGCAACTAATGAAAAACTGTTTTTT.